This is a list of T cell receptor beta chains from one sample in a study of PD-1 blockade in classical Hodgkin lymphoma. Here immunoSEQ multiplex PCR was the method, and the copy in TCRdb shows in-frame clones only, minus some. The data show roughly 100,000 clones, 75% to 90% seen once. Sequenced here: peripheral blood mononuclear cells (PBMCs), sampled before the second cycle of nivolumab. The source is a human donor with classical Hodgkin lymphoma. Each CDR3 is given with its conserved first and last residue.

TRBJ1-5 | TRBV6-5 | 14 | CASSLTGENQPQHF
TRBJ2-7 | TRBV5-6 | 11 | CASSTGYEQYF
TRBJ1-3 | TRBV6-4 | 17 | CASRDPGQGAVGNTIYF
TRBJ2-2 | TRBV10-2 | 18 | CASSESIITGLPAGELFF
TRBJ2-1 | TRBV27 | 13 | CASSPGLYNEQFF
TRBJ2-5 | TRBV5-1 | 14 | CASSLEGRGETQYF
TRBJ2-7 | TRBV5-4 | 14 | CASSKDRGRDEQYF
TRBJ2-1 | TRBV27 | 16 | CASSLSGQGKYNEQFF
TRBJ2-5 | TRBV7-8 | 14 | CASSPGSGSETQYF
TRBJ1-2 | TRBV7-3 | 14 | CASSPDSNKGGYTF
TRBJ1-2 | TRBV29-1 | 11 | CSVGSVYGYTF
TRBJ1-5 | TRBV11-2 | 14 | CASSLTGTYQPQHF
TRBJ1-1 | TRBV7-2 | 14 | CASSLGPGNTEAFF
TRBJ2-5 | TRBV7-3 | 13 | CASSPGDGETQYF
TRBJ2-1 | TRBV28 | 16 | CASSLKAGGVSNEQFF
TRBJ2-6 | TRBV12-5 | 18 | CASGLVLGRVKGANVLTF
TRBJ2-7 | TRBV28 | 11 | CASSYLYEQYF
TRBJ2-2 | TRBV10-2 | 16 | CASSILKGGYTGELFF
. | TRBV2 | 15 | CASLNLDRYLYEQYF
TRBJ2-1 | TRBV5-1 | 11 | CASSLDNEQFF
TRBJ2-7 | TRBV7-6 | 13 | CASSLEGGYEQYF
TRBJ2-7 | TRBV29-1 | 14 | CSVGRAQVHYEQYF
TRBJ2-3 | TRBV27 | 13 | CASSFRGTDTQYF
TRBJ1-1 | TRBV6-5 | 13 | CASSNLVATEAFF
TRBJ2-3 | TRBV5-4 | 19 | CASSSQTVRLAGGRDTQYF
TRBJ1-6 | TRBV19 | 14 | CASSGGVGNSPLHF
TRBJ2-7 | TRBV7-9 | 15 | CASSLLGQVIYEQYF
TRBJ1-2 | TRBV5-8 | 17 | CASSLGTGGLTNYGYTF
TRBJ2-7 | TRBV5-4 | 14 | CASSLRDNSYEQYF
TRBJ2-3 | TRBV5-1 | 16 | CASSLEARPPTDTQYF
TRBJ2-1 | TRBV11-2 | 13 | CASSLVNYNEQFF
TRBJ2-2 | TRBV19 | 14 | CASNVGPNTGELFF
TRBJ1-6 | TRBV5-4 | 17 | CATKGDKLGHLDSPLHF
TRBJ1-1 | TRBV7-2 | 12 | CASSLQNTEAFF
TRBJ2-1 | TRBV6-6 | 14 | CASTRGNPSNEQFF
TRBJ1-2 | TRBV7-2 | 11 | CASSLDAGYTF
TRBJ2-3 | TRBV14 | 17 | CASSQDRAGPNTDTQYF
TRBJ2-3 | TRBV9 | 18 | CASSAGLAGMIIADTQYF
TRBJ2-7 | TRBV5-1 | 12 | CASSYEGRQQYF
TRBJ2-1 | TRBV11-3 | 13 | CASSSSGWGEQFF
TRBJ1-3 | TRBV7-6 | 16 | CASSQTQSGQGNTIYF
TRBJ2-6 | TRBV19 | 15 | CASSKFRAGANVLTF
TRBJ1-6 | TRBV10-3 | 17 | CAISESSGQVYNSPLHF
TRBJ2-1 | TRBV6-4 | 15 | CASSGVGGTYNEQFF
TRBJ1-2 | TRBV15 | 14 | CATSRGTANYGYTF
TRBJ1-1 | TRBV19 | 17 | CASSIDLLGMMNTEAFF
TRBJ2-7 | TRBV25-1 | 14 | CASSASGGSYEQYF
TRBJ1-6 | TRBV27 | 14 | CASSPRHVNSPLHF
TRBJ1-5 | TRBV28 | 15 | CASSFDIKPNQPQHF
TRBJ2-1 | TRBV19 | 14 | CASKRAGPYNEQFF
TRBJ1-2 | TRBV7-9 | 15 | CASSLAPQQSNGYTF
TRBJ1-4 | TRBV2 | 12 | CASNRGGEKLFF
TRBJ1-5 | TRBV10-1 | 15 | CASRDRPDSRDPLNF
TRBJ2-3 | TRBV5-6 | 16 | CASSDPRLFSTDTQYF
TRBJ2-3 | TRBV9 | 16 | CASSVDGSGVDDTQYF
TRBJ1-2 | TRBV19 | 14 | CASSRQGADYGYTF
TRBJ1-1 | TRBV27 | 12 | CASLTGNTEAFF
TRBJ1-5 | TRBV7-2 | 15 | CASSSGTGDGQPQHF
TRBJ2-3 | TRBV12-5 | 15 | CASGSSGGAGDTQYF
TRBJ2-7 | TRBV6-5 | 15 | CASKRATTGAYEQYF